This T cell receptor beta chain appears in the sequencing data of a study of blood T cell repertoires in COVID-19. Study in general: The United States, Italy and Spain were the sources of the acute and convalescent COVID-19 samples. T cells, B-cell-depleted T cells, or PBMCs provided the cDNA or gDNA that served as material.

As originally analysed: Scientists estimated how many nucleated cells there were by amplifying reference gene primers. The repertoire was sequenced with immunoSEQ multiplex PCR; TCRdb's copy has only in-frame clones and lacks some. The DNA gave D and trimming, while V, J and clone size come from that table. The table lists 300,000 to 400,000 clones, about 86% of them singletons. The ends lost 6 bases at V and 4 bases at J; junction bases unmatched: 6. Germline V gene sequence: CDR1 SQVTM, CDR2 ANQGSEA. CDR3 length: 14 residues. Sequencing was carried out using PBMCs or T cells enriched from blood (not recorded which). The chain employs TRBV29-1 and TRBJ2-4; 10 bases align to TRBD1. This TCR was recovered from a woman aged 40 to 50 with acute COVID-19. In DNA form, the CDR3 reads TGCAGCGTCGCCTCGGGACAGGGGAAAAACATTCAGTACTTC. Its translation is CSVASGQGKNIQYF.